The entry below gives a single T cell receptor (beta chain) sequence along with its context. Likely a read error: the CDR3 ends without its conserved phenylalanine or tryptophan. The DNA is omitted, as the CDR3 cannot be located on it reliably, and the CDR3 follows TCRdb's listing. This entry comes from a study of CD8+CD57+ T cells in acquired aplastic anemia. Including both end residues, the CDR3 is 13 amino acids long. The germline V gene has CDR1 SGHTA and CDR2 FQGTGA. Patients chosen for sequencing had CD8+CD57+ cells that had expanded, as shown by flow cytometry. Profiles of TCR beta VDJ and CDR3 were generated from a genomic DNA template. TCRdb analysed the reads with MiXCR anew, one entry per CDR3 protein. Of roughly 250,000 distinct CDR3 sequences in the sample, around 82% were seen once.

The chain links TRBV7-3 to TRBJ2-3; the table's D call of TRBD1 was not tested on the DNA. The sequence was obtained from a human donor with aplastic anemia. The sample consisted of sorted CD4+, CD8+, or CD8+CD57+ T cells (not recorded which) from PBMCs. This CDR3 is CASARQANAVEHL.